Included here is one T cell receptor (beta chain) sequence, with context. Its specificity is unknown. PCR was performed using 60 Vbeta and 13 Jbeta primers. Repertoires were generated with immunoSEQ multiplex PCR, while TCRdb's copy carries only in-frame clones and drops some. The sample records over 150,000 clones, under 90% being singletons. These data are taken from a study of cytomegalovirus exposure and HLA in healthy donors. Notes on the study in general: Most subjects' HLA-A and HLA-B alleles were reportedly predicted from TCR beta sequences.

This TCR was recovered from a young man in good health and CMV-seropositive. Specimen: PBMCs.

The CDR3 sequence: CASSGTGGRGYGYTF. The CDR3 DNA reads TGTGCCAGCAGTGGAACAGGGGGAAGGGGCTATGGCTACACCTTC. The V and J genes are TRBV6-6 and TRBJ1-2, with 8 bases fitting TRBD1. This CDR3 comprises 15 residues. V lost 5 bases, J lost 4 bases, and 9 bases stayed unmatched. Per germline, CDR1 MNHNY and CDR2 SVGAGI (reference sequence).